These 13 T cell receptor beta chains were all obtained from the same sample, sequenced in a study of blood T cells in healthy people across ages. Sample-barcoded 5' priming and a J-beta primer mix drove a second PCR of roughly 7 to 11 cycles. Via MiXCR, TCRdb re-called the 5' RACE reads, giving one row per CDR3 protein. The table records fewer than 800,000 distinct CDR3 sequences, 20% to 25% of them present only once. The data were also submitted as part of a second study, on T cells of mothers and their children.

Sequenced sample: blood. All receptors come from a boy aged 5-17 years in good health.

This clonotype came up a few times. CDR3 in amino acids: CASSNGRATGYTF. The CDR3 bases are TGTGCCAGCAGCAACGGCAGGGCTACTGGCTACACCTTC. V gene TRBV25-1 combines with J gene TRBJ1-2; perhaps TRBD1 as D (5 bases). The CDR3 covers 13 residues. Germline CDR1 is MGHDK and CDR2 is SYGVNS. V was trimmed by 6 bases and J by 7 bases, leaving 15 bases between them.

This rearrangement joins TRBV15 to TRBJ2-7; 8 nucleotides line up with TRBD1. J was trimmed by 3 bases and V by 0 bases; bases with no gene match: 7. Germline CDR1 is LNHNV and CDR2 is YYDKDF (reference sequence). The CDR3 extends over 16 amino acids. The CDR3 nucleotides read TGTGCCACCAGCAGAGATCTGGGGACAGGCATCTACGAGCAGTACTTC. Protein sequence: CATSRDLGTGIYEQYF.

The rearrangement joins TRBV4-3 to TRBJ2-1, with 11 bases identical to TRBD2. Germline CDR1 and CDR2: LGHNA and YSLEER. Unmatched junction bases numbered 10, after V lost 7 bases and J lost 2 bases. This CDR3 spans 17 amino acids. CDR3 protein: CASTLTSGGWPYNEQFF. DNA for the CDR3: TGCGCCAGCACCCTAACTAGCGGGGGTTGGCCCTACAATGAGCAGTTCTTC.

This clonotype was counted only a few times. The V and J genes are TRBV7-2 and TRBJ2-1, with a possible D match to TRBD1 (6 bases). This CDR3 contains 14 residues. CDR1 is SGHTA, CDR2 FQGNSA, per germline. The V and J ends lost 5 bases and 12 bases respectively, with 20 bases between them. CDR3 coding DNA: TGTGCCAGCAGCCAGCCAGGGGCGGGTCAGTGGCAGTTCTTC. This translates into CASSQPGAGQWQFF.

J is TRBJ2-3 and V is TRBV9; no firm D call. Trimming left V 2 bases short and J 4 bases short, with 14 bases between. Germline V gene data show CDR1 as SGDLS and CDR2 as YYNGEE. There are 15 residues in the CDR3. Written as DNA, the CDR3 is TGTGCCAGCAGCGTCGTAGGGCTCGGCCCAGATACGCAGTATTTT. It specifies CASSVVGLGPDTQYF.

V usage is TRBV9 and J usage is TRBJ2-7; D call uncertain. This CDR3 is 16 amino acids long. CDR1 SGDLS and CDR2 YYNGEE come from the germline V gene. V lost 0 bases to trimming and J lost 3 bases, with 16 bases between them. The CDR3 region is CASSVGRTALNYEQYF. As DNA, the CDR3 is TGTGCCAGCAGCGTAGGGCGGACGGCCCTAAACTACGAGCAGTACTTC.

This clonotype has more than one count but fewer than ten. The chain carries TRBV7-9 and TRBJ1-2; 12 nucleotides agree with TRBD1. Looked up from germline, CDR1 is SEHNR and CDR2 is FQNEAQ (reference sequence). J gave up 7 bases and V 7 bases, and 7 bases lay outside the gene matches. The CDR3 sequence is 14 residues long. The CDR3 coding sequence is TGTGCCAGCACTTTGGGACAGGGGGCGTCTGGCTACACCTTC. Translating it yields CASTLGQGASGYTF.

The chain couples TRBV2 to TRBJ1-2; no firm D call. The CDR3 has 11 residues. Germline CDR1 reads SNHLY; CDR2 reads FYNNEI. Trimming removed 3 bases from V and 4 bases from J, with 3 bases in between. CDR3 bases: TGTGCCAGCAGTGAGGTCTATGGCTACACCTTC. Translated, it gives CASSEVYGYTF.

The V and J genes are TRBV27 and TRBJ2-7; possibly TRBD1 for D (5 bases). This CDR3 comprises 13 residues. Trimming shortened V by 6 bases and J by 5 bases, and 14 bases separated the two germline ends. From germline, CDR1 is MNHEY and CDR2 SMNVEV (reference sequence). CDR3 amino acids: CASRNRGGHEQYF. The DNA for the CDR3 is TGTGCCAGCAGAAATAGGGGCGGTCACGAGCAGTACTTC.

This clonotype came up a few times. V usage is TRBV3-1 and J usage is TRBJ1-3, with D tentatively TRBD1 (6 bases). V was clipped by 5 bases and J by 0 bases, with 8 bases between them. The CDR3 runs to 14 residues. The germline gives CDR1 LGHDT, CDR2 YNNKEL (reference sequence). CDR3 DNA sequence: TGTGCCAGCAGCGGCAGGGGCTCTGGAAACACCATATATTTT. This encodes CASSGRGSGNTIYF.

This rearrangement joins TRBV18 to TRBJ2-5; no definite D call. The J call may be faulty, since TRBJ2-7 better matches the DNA end. The CDR3 runs to 14 residues. Germline loops: CDR1 KGHSH, CDR2 LQKENI. This CDR3 is CASSPGASPYEQYF. DNA for the CDR3: TGTGCCAGCTCACCCGGAGCGAGTCCCTACGAGCAGTACTTC.

This clonotype was counted only a few times. The V gene is TRBV29-1, the J gene TRBJ1-4, with 9 nucleotides matching TRBD1. Germline V gives CDR1 SQVTM, CDR2 ANQGSEA. V shed 3 bases, J shed 8 bases, and the junction held 4 bases outside the gene matches. This CDR3 contains 13 residues. Here the CDR3 reads CSVDTGGSEKLFF. CDR3 nucleotides: TGCAGCGTTGACACAGGGGGCTCAGAAAAACTGTTTTTT.

This clonotype was seen only a few times. The chain is built from TRBV21-1 and TRBJ2-5; the table's D call of TRBD2 was not tested on the DNA. TRBV21-1 constitutes a pseudogene. The CDR3 spans 16 residues. CDR3: CASSPRMGRGEETQYF. The CDR3, as DNA: TGTGCCAGCAGCCCTAGGATGGGGAGGGGTGAAGAGACCCAGTACTTC.